This TCR beta chain was profiled in a study of cytomegalovirus exposure and HLA in healthy donors (TCRdb year 2017). Describing the broader study: In an earlier analysis of approximately 500 of the donors, approximately 300 Gb of sequence data and 117 million unique TCR beta sequences from roughly 190 million T cells were reported. An early release covering roughly 640 HLA-typed donors comprised about 310 gigabases of sequencing data and approximately 80 million unique TCR sequences. Of the roughly 420 genotyped donors, roughly 80% were placed in the genetic ancestry cluster associated with self-reported Caucasian donors. The study was designed to test whether signatures of past pathogen exposure could be identified by cataloging public T cell receptors. The study used immunosequencing to profile the T cell repertoires of about 670 subjects and linked those repertoires to cytomegalovirus serostatus. In addition to the first cohort of approximately 670 subjects, a separate validation cohort of 130 or so different subjects was used. To predict cytomegalovirus infection status, the study brought together high-throughput TCR immunosequencing, statistical association of individual TCRs with disease status, and machine learning. A later analysis re-examined previously published TCR beta repertoires from more than 550 donors and added high-resolution HLA genotyping to investigate patterns of TCR occurrence. In the later analysis, no new phenotypic data were used to find candidate immune exposures; instead, reliance was placed on TCR beta sequences and their occurrence across donors. An earlier analysis of 587 of the donors used high-throughput TCR beta sequencing to judge whether each TCR beta V gene segment behaved as functional or pseudogenic. Donor age, sex, ethnicity and CMV serostatus were compiled alongside the repertoire data. A later genetic analysis used genome-wide SNP genotypes for about 65% of the roughly 670 donors, treating that subset as a discovery cohort. All discovery cohort repertoires had been generated on a single sequencing platform. HLA typing covered class I and class II loci at four-digit resolution. Typing coverage differed by locus: A, B, C, DRB1 and DQB1 were typed in roughly 620-640 donors, DQA1 in 500 to 550, DPA1 in 606, and DPB1 in around 440. Several DR-DQ haplotypes were handled as single units for association and clustering because linkage in the cohort was strong. Among about 360 genotyped donors of the cohort, an average of about 240,000 unique TCR beta nucleotide sequences were sequenced per donor, roughly 18% of them non-productive.

The library was obtained by the immunoSEQ multiplex PCR assay. The multiplex PCR relied on a mix of 60 forward primers for TCR Vbeta segments and 13 reverse primers for TCR Jbeta segments. Amplification of the CDR3 region of rearranged TCR beta genes was performed with a multiplex PCR assay on genomic DNA. The Illumina HiSeq System was used to sequence the amplified TCR beta libraries as 87-base-pair reads. Under the source paper's analysis protocol: Across the 500 to 700 repertoires, a later analysis counted roughly 84 million unique TCR beta chains, around 10 million of which were shared by at least two donors. Raw reads were error-corrected and collapsed into unique sequences with a nearest-neighbor algorithm that merged closely related sequences to remove PCR and sequencing errors. V, D and J gene segments were assigned by aligning CDR3 sequences to IMGT reference sequences. Each retained sequence needed at least a six-nucleotide match to both a V gene segment and a J gene segment. A rearrangement was called productive if the CDR3 had no stop codons and remained in frame with V and J, and every other rearrangement was called non-productive. CDR3 was defined according to IMGT convention as the region running from the second conserved V-encoded cysteine to the conserved J-encoded phenylalanine. The earlier analysis of about 620 of the donors excluded sequences that lacked an unambiguous match to a single V gene segment. In an earlier analysis of several hundred of the donors, V segments were called functional above 56.7% productive rearrangements and were called segregating when the between-donor standard deviation exceeded 5%. A statistical classification framework was developed to diagnose cytomegalovirus status using the catalog of TCR beta chain sequences. In a later analysis, V and J genes were assigned by comparing TCR nucleotide sequences against IMGT/GENE-DB human TR gene sequences. In a later analysis, CDR3 sequences and most-parsimonious VDJ recombination scenarios were assigned using the TCRdist pipeline. In a later analysis, every TCR beta chain was defined by the combination of its CDR3 amino acid sequence and its V-gene family, and reads without a unique V-gene family were dropped. A later analysis removed 550 to 700 highly shared, low-generation-probability nucleotide sequences to deal with suspected cross-contamination and a sequencing artifact. In a later analysis, a clonal expansion index for each public chain was calculated from normalized within-repertoire ranks of inferred template counts. A later analysis computed generation probabilities with a VDJ recombination model fitted to out-of-frame rearrangements, and checked the results against IGoR. In a later analysis, hypergeometric tests were used to score TCR-TCR, TCR-HLA and TCR-CMV co-occurrence, with a repertoire-size bias correction applied to TCR pairs. A later analysis estimated false discovery rates by permuting HLA or CMV assignments 20 times. In a later analysis, co-occurring TCRs were grouped with DBSCAN, and TCRdist sequence similarity was added when clustering was performed within HLA-allele-positive subsets. Repertoires with fewer than 30,000 or more than 120,000 public chains, plus five repertoires with anomalous nucleotide sharing, were excluded from co-occurrence clustering. The clones in this table, taken by TCRdb from immuneACCESS, are in-frame only. Not every clone is retained; where verified, under half of the shortfall comes from an unresolved V gene, and the cause of the rest is unknown. V and J calls and clone size follow that table, whereas D and trimming were derived from the DNA. This sample comprises around 150,000 clones, more than 75% of them detected only once. The top ten clonotypes cover roughly 4% of the sample.

About this clone: It has no known antigen specificity. No base quality values were provided; no much bigger clone lies one nucleotide off.

The investigation overall reported the following: When HLA alleles, especially DR and DQ, strongly co-occurred, TCR associations were difficult to assign to individual alleles. The study gave a list of roughly 150 TCR beta chains associated with cytomegalovirus. In a later analysis, HLA-associated TCR beta chains were found to be more clonally expanded and to have lower generation probabilities than equally common non-associated chains. While some public TCRs were present in many individuals, most TCR sequences turned up only very rarely across donors. In a later analysis, several top co-occurrence clusters were reported to appear linked to parvovirus B19, influenza, CMV and Epstein-Barr virus. Cytomegalovirus status was reported to be diagnosed by the classifier with high specificity and sensitivity in both the original and validation cohorts. In a later genetic analysis, fewer N-insertions in productive TCRs were reported among donors in an Asian-associated ancestry cluster than the roughly 710-donor mean. Roughly 17 rarely observed V segments, including chromosome 9 orphons, were excluded from the earlier analysis of about 600 of the donors because counts were too low. Because HLA typing was unavailable for some donors at each locus, only the typed subset was used in association tests. In this cohort, only TCR beta chains were sequenced, and detectable features were limited by the absence of alpha or paired-chain data. V-gene and J-gene trimming of TCR beta chains was associated with a missense DCLRE1C variant in a later genetic analysis, and the association was replicated in an independent cohort. In an earlier analysis of about 550 of the donors, most TCR beta V segments were observed in productive rearrangements about 90% or about 30% of the time, broadly matching IMGT annotations. Most CMV-associated TCR beta chains appeared to be HLA-restricted in a later analysis, and the HLA associations seemed to be driven largely by CMV exposure. A cluster of highly shared sequence variants was judged likely to be a technical artifact of the sequencing pipeline. Specific HLA alleles were associated with 15,000 to 20,000 TCR beta sequences at a false discovery rate of 0.05 in a later analysis. A few of the identified cytomegalovirus-associated TCR beta chains were confirmed in vitro to be specific for cytomegalovirus antigens. The presence/absence analyses assumed that sequencing depth was roughly uniform across donors, and that assumption may not be true. Linkage disequilibrium might explain the correlated functional status among segregating V segments, but an unknown experimental factor could not be excluded. According to a later analysis, TCR association rates differed among HLA loci, with DRB1 alleles showing the most associated TCRs and HLA-C alleles showing the fewest. CMV serostatus was the only immune exposure information available for the cohort. A further reported finding was that TCR beta sequences accurately predicted the HLA-A and HLA-B alleles for most subjects in the first cohort. It was suggested by the authors that the approach could potentially be generalized to other disease states and immunological phenotypes.

In total, roughly 670 healthy bone marrow donors made up the cohort. At the time of sampling, all cohort members were nominally healthy, though unrecorded immune exposures were likely present. The donor tested CMV seronegative, placing the donor among the 350 or so seronegative members of the cohort. Each donor provided a peripheral blood sample, and peripheral blood mononuclear cells were used for TCR beta sequencing. The Qiagen DNeasy Blood Extraction Kit was used to extract genomic DNA from the blood cell samples. Sequenced input: PBMCs. The TCR was taken from a man aged 18 to 30 in good health and CMV-seronegative.

The CDR3 is CASSYATGGNSPLHF. The nucleotides are TGTGCCAGCAGTTACGCGACAGGCGGCAATTCACCCCTCCACTTT. The chain joins TRBV6-5 to TRBJ1-6, and TRBD1 may be the D gene, going by 6 matching bases. The germline V gene supplies CDR1 MNHEY and CDR2 SVGAGI. The cysteine opens and the phenylalanine closes a CDR3 of 15 amino acids. CDR3 DNA only is kept here, 45 bases in frame from base 1. The trim is 2 bases for V and 7 bases for J, with a gap of 12 bases between the germline ends.